Below, 9 T cell receptor beta chains from the same sample are listed, as sequenced in a study. TCRdb processed the 5' RACE reads anew with MiXCR; each CDR3 protein has one entry. Here the sample spans approximately 47,000 distinct CDR3 sequences, about 28% being singletons. Sequencing was carried out using naive CD4+ T cells sorted from blood. The subset denotes: naive CD4+ T cells, CD4+CD45RA+CD25-. Receptors were obtained from a female donor with breast cancer.

This clonotype was seen more than once but under ten times. The rearrangement joins TRBV6-2 or TRBV6-3 to TRBJ2-1, with 13 bases that match TRBD2. J was trimmed by 5 bases and V by 6 bases; bases with no gene match: 4. The germline gives CDR1 MNHEY, CDR2 SVGEGT. This CDR3 spans 15 amino acids. CDR3 loop: CASRPTSGRDNEQFF. The CDR3 coding sequence is TGTGCCAGCAGACCTACTAGCGGGAGGGACAATGAGCAGTTCTTC.

The rearrangement uses TRBV6-1 and TRBJ1-2; tentatively, D is TRBD1 (5 bases). Germline values: CDR1 MNHNS, CDR2 SASEGT. Trimming took off 2 bases at V and 7 bases at J, with 14 bases between the two ends. There are 14 residues in the CDR3. CDR3 region: CASSEITGVGGYTF. The CDR3 DNA sequence: TGTGCCAGCAGTGAAATTACGGGGGTAGGTGGCTACACCTTC.

A word on this clonotype: One junction end disagrees with the germline gene, perhaps due to a read error. CDR3 amino acids: CASNLDRPNTEAFF. As DNA, the CDR3 is TGCGCCAGCAACTTGGACAGGCCTAACACTGAAGCTTTCTTT. The J gene is TRBJ1-1, the V gene TRBV5-1; TRBD1 matches 7 bases. CDR1 is SGHRS and CDR2 is YFSETQ in the germline V gene. The CDR3 totals 14 residues.

This clonotype was seen a handful of times. CDR3 bases: TGTGCCAGCAGTTTATTTAGTGGAGGGCCCCAAGAGCAGTACTTC. Protein sequence: CASSLFSGGPQEQYF. V is TRBV12-3 or TRBV12-4 and J is TRBJ2-7; TRBD2 might be the D (6 bases). V was clipped by 2 bases and J by 7 bases, with 18 bases between them. This CDR3 contains 15 residues.

This clonotype was recorded at least ten times. The V and J genes are TRBV24-1 and TRBJ2-3, with no clear D. V lost 2 bases, J lost 6 bases, and 5 bases lay in between. Germline V gene data show CDR1 as KGHDR and CDR2 as SFDVKD. The CDR3 extends over 12 amino acids. CDR3 DNA sequence: TGTGCCACCAGTGATTCCCTGGATACGCAGTATTTT. This translates into CATSDSLDTQYF.

This chain connects TRBV5-6 to TRBJ1-1; D may be TRBD1 (6 bases). CDR3 length: 14 residues. The V gene's germline CDR1 is SGHDT and CDR2 YYEEEE. The germline V and J ends were trimmed by 2 bases and 0 bases, with 8 bases remaining between them. In DNA, the CDR3 is TGTGCCAGCAGCTTTGGGGACATGAACACTGAAGCTTTCTTT. Protein sequence: CASSFGDMNTEAFF.

This chain joins TRBV4-1 and TRBJ2-7; D may correspond to TRBD1 or TRBD2 (5 bases each). Germline CDR1 MGHRA, CDR2 YSYEKL. V lost 0 bases and J lost 3, with 12 bases in between. This CDR3 is 15 amino acids long. CDR3 DNA sequence: TGCGCCAGCAGCCAAGAATGGGGGATTGACTACGAGCAGTACTTC. Translation gives CASSQEWGIDYEQYF.

This chain connects TRBV9 to TRBJ2-1, with a possible D match to TRBD2 (5 bases). This CDR3 spans 14 amino acids. Trimming took off 0 bases at V and 7 bases at J, with 11 bases between the two ends. Germline V gene lookup returns CDR1 SGDLS and CDR2 YYNGEE. The CDR3 sequence: CASSVGNPGNEQFF. CDR3 nucleotides: TGTGCCAGCAGCGTAGGGAACCCGGGGAATGAGCAGTTCTTC.

V and J are TRBV7-2 and TRBJ2-3; D not certain. Germline assignment: CDR1 SGHTA and CDR2 FQGNSA. Trimming removed 2 bases at V and 0 bases at J, with 9 bases between. This CDR3 is 15 amino acids long. The CDR3 protein is CASSLLIPSTDTQYF. The CDR3 coding sequence is TGTGCCAGCAGCTTACTAATACCTAGCACAGATACGCAGTATTTT.